Listed here are 15 T cell receptor beta chains from one sample, sequenced in a study of regulatory T cells in long-lasting Graves disease. Time point: persistent/refractory GD, antithyroid drugs over 5 years with positive TRAb. Extracted RNA from PBMCs served as the source of the TCR library. Construction of the TCR beta libraries employed iRepertoire HTBI primers in conjunction with Arm-PCR of CDR3 regions. TCRdb re-called the multiplex PCR reads through MiXCR, storing one row per CDR3 protein. The table shows 390,000 or so distinct CDR3 sequences, with around 23% occurring only once. The sample was peripheral blood mononuclear cells (PBMCs), taken when the disease was refractory, from a patient treated with antithyroid drugs. The receptor set was obtained from a woman between 35 and 50 years old with Graves disease.

Comment on this clonotype: A much larger clone differs by one base, so this may be a read error. The J gene is TRBJ1-4, the V gene TRBV28, with D unresolved. Germline-derived CDR1 and CDR2 are MDHEN and SYDVKM. This CDR3 is 13 amino acids long. CDR3 loop: CANSLPQNEKLFF. The CDR3 DNA reads TGTGCCAACAGTCTTCCTCAGAATGAAAAACTGTTTTTT.

V gene TRBV7-9 combines with J gene TRBJ2-5, with TRBD1 as a possible D gene (6 bases). Germline CDR1 is SEHNR and CDR2 is FQNEAQ (reference sequence). Between the trimmed V and J ends, which lost 5 bases and 3 bases, there was a span of 13 bases. CDR3 length equals 14 residues. CDR3 DNA sequence: TGTGCCAGCAGCGTCGGGGCAGGGGAAGAGACCCAGTACTTC. Its translation: CASSVGAGEETQYF.

The V and J genes are TRBV18 and TRBJ2-7; D not resolved. This CDR3 contains 14 residues. V was pared by 3 bases and J by 0 bases, with 9 bases between. Germline lookup yields CDR1 KGHSH and CDR2 LQKENI. CDR3 in amino acids: CASSPSRSSYEQYF. The CDR3 bases are TGTGCCAGCTCACCTAGCAGGAGCTCCTACGAGCAGTACTTC. Complete variable domain (other parts from reference TRBV18 and TRBJ2-7): NAGVMQNPRHLVRRRGQEARLRCSPMKGHSHVYWYRQLPEEGLKFMVYLQKENIIDESGMPKERFSAEFPKEGPSILRIQQVVRGDSAAYFCASSPSRSSYEQYFGPGTRLTVT.

This clonotype was seen a handful of times. The V gene is TRBV6-2 or TRBV6-3, the J gene TRBJ2-7; 7 bases agree with TRBD2. V lost 2 bases and J lost 6; bases outside the gene matches: 16. CDR3 length: 17 residues. Germline values: CDR1 MNHEY, CDR2 SVGEGT. The CDR3 DNA reads as TGTGCCAGCAGTTACGGGTGGGGGGGGAGGGCCGCTGGCGAGCAGTACTTC. As protein: CASSYGWGGRAAGEQYF.

In its sample, this clonotype was seen once. This may come from a read error, since a much larger clone is one base off. The chain carries TRBV7-6 and TRBJ1-1; D may be TRBD1 (5 bases). The V gene's germline CDR1 is SGHVS and CDR2 FNYEAQ. The CDR3 contains 14 residues. The CDR3 reads CAISLTDTGREAFF. The CDR3 DNA reads TGTGCCATCAGCTTGACGGACACGGGACGAGAAGCTTTCTTT.

V and J are TRBV3-1 and TRBJ2-3; the D is unclear. The V end was cut by 4 bases, the J end by 4 bases, with 6 bases between. CDR3 length: 12 residues. In germline, CDR1 is LGHDT, CDR2 YNNKEL (reference sequence). The CDR3 reads CASSPFSDTQYF. The CDR3 region has the DNA TGTGCCAGCAGCCCATTTTCAGATACGCAGTATTTT.

The chain couples TRBV19 to TRBJ1-1, with 8 bases identical to TRBD1. Unmatched junction bases numbered 1, after V lost 0 bases and J lost 1 base. This CDR3 region has 15 residues. CDR1 is LNHDA and CDR2 is SQIVND in the germline V gene (reference sequence). Here the CDR3 reads CASSIDGTGNTEAFF. The CDR3 DNA sequence: TGTGCCAGTAGTATAGATGGGACAGGGAACACTGAAGCTTTCTTT.

V gene TRBV27 combines with J gene TRBJ2-1, with 8 bases fitting TRBD1. This CDR3 region has 13 residues. CDR1 is MNHEY, CDR2 SMNVEV, per germline (reference sequence). V lost 4 bases to trimming and J lost 4 bases; unmatched junction nucleotides: 0. CDR3 sequence: CASSWDRYNEQFF. CDR3 bases: TGTGCCAGCAGTTGGGACAGGTACAATGAGCAGTTCTTC.

The V and J genes are TRBV20-1 and TRBJ2-7, with 8 nucleotides matching TRBD2. The germline CDR1 and CDR2 sequences are DFQATT and SNEGSKA (reference sequence). This CDR3 is built from 16 residues. J gave up 0 bases and V 4 bases, and 11 bases lay outside the gene matches. This chain's CDR3 is CSATGLAGKISYEQYF. The CDR3 DNA reads TGCAGTGCTACAGGTCTAGCGGGTAAGATCTCCTACGAGCAGTACTTC.

This clonotype was counted ten times or more. This chain joins TRBV5-1 and TRBJ2-7; weak D call: TRBD1 (5 bases). CDR1 SGHRS and CDR2 YFSETQ come from the germline V gene. Between the trimmed V and J ends, which lost 4 bases and 2 bases, there was a span of 13 bases. The CDR3 has 14 residues. CDR3 bases: TGCGCCAGCAGCCCCATAACAGGTACCTACGAGCAGTACTTC. This translates into CASSPITGTYEQYF.

For this clonotype: A much larger clone lies one base from this, so it may be a read error. It is likely a read error, because the conserved phenylalanine at the end of the CDR3 is missing. This chain uses TRBV6-2 or TRBV6-3 with TRBJ2-5; D unresolved. Germline CDR1 and CDR2: MNHEY and SVGEGT. The CDR3 runs to 13 residues. V dropped 7 bases and J dropped 4 bases, with 13 bases sitting between them. The CDR3 DNA follows: TGTGCCAGCAAGGCGGTCCTCCGAGAGACCCAGTACCTC. Residues: CASKAVLRETQYL.

About this clonotype: At one boundary the junction diverges from the germline segment, which might be a read error. The V and J genes are TRBV28 and TRBJ2-1, with 11 bases matching TRBD1. This CDR3 has 15 residues. From germline, CDR1 is MDHEN and CDR2 SYDVKM. CDR3 sequence: CASRSGTGGYNGQFF. The CDR3 DNA reads TGTGCCAGCAGATCCGGGACAGGGGGATACAATGGGCAGTTCTTC.

This chain's CDR3 is CASSPGGTVNSPLHF. The DNA of the CDR3 is TGTGCCAGCAGCCCAGGAGGGACGGTGAATTCACCCCTCCACTTT. The chain carries TRBV9 and TRBJ1-6, with D possibly matching TRBD1 (5 bases). Trimming left V 4 bases short and J 7 bases short, with 15 bases between. The germline gives CDR1 SGDLS, CDR2 YYNGEE. The CDR3 spans 15 residues.

A word on this clonotype: A much larger clone differs from this one at a single base, so this may be a read error. J is TRBJ1-1 and V is TRBV7-2, with D possibly being TRBD1 (6 bases). CDR1 SGHTA and CDR2 FQGNSA come from the germline V gene. The CDR3 extends over 15 amino acids. The CDR3, as DNA: TGTGCCGGCAGCCTTACCCGGGACAAGAACACTGAAGCTTTCTTT. It codes for CAGSLTRDKNTEAFF. Full variable domain (rest looked up from reference TRBV7-2 and TRBJ1-1): GAGVSQSPSNKVTEKGKDVELRCDPISGHTALYWYRQSLGQGLEFLIYFQGNSAPDKSGLPSDRFSAERTGGSVSTLTIQRTQQEDSAVYLCAGSLTRDKNTEAFFGQGTRLTVV.

V usage is TRBV4-1 and J usage is TRBJ2-7; 8 nucleotides match TRBD2. The V gene's germline CDR1 is MGHRA and CDR2 YSYEKL. This CDR3 contains 16 residues. Unmatched junction bases numbered 11, after V lost 3 bases and J lost 4 bases. The CDR3 coding sequence is TGCGCCAGCAGCCAGACCCGATTAGCGGGAAGTTACGAGCAGTACTTC. It specifies CASSQTRLAGSYEQYF.